The rows below give T cell receptor beta chains drawn from one sample of a study of CD8 T cells in Susac syndrome. TCRdb ran MiXCR on the immunoSEQ multiplex PCR reads and lists one entry per CDR3 protein. The table has 25,000 to 30,000 distinct CDR3 sequences, 85% to 95% seen once. The sample comprised CD8+ T cells from PBMCs. The receptor source for this set is a human donor in good health. Each CDR3 is given with its conserved first and last residue. Fields, in order: CDR3 length, J gene, D gene, V gene, clone size, CDR3 protein, CDR3 DNA. D genes are given only for firm matches. Not every row has a clone size; where given, it reads once, few, many or a size class.

CDR3 length: 13
J gene: TRBJ2-7
D gene: NA
V gene: TRBV7-8
clone size: once
CDR3 protein: CASQGGERHEQYF
CDR3 DNA: TGTGCCAGCCAAGGGGGGGAACGTCACGAGCAGTACTTC

CDR3 length: 14
J gene: TRBJ1-5
D gene: NA
V gene: TRBV7-6
clone size: NA
CDR3 protein: CASSPDGWNQPQHF
CDR3 DNA: TGTGCCAGCAGCCCCGACGGGTGGAATCAGCCCCAGCATTTT

CDR3 length: 15
J gene: TRBJ1-4
D gene: TRBD1
V gene: TRBV27
clone size: NA
CDR3 protein: CASSSGTGGAEKLFF
CDR3 DNA: TGTGCCAGCAGTTCGGGAACAGGGGGCGCCGAAAAACTGTTTTTT

CDR3 length: 14
J gene: TRBJ2-7
D gene: NA
V gene: TRBV7-9
clone size: NA
CDR3 protein: CASSSIGTPYEQYF
CDR3 DNA: TGTGCCAGCAGCTCCATAGGGACACCTTACGAGCAGTACTTC

CDR3 length: 14
J gene: TRBJ2-7
D gene: NA
V gene: TRBV5-4
clone size: NA
CDR3 protein: CASSLPGGSYEQYF
CDR3 DNA: TGTGCCAGCAGCTTGCCAGGTGGATCCTACGAGCAGTACTTC

CDR3 length: 15
J gene: TRBJ2-5
D gene: TRBD2
V gene: TRBV13
clone size: NA
CDR3 protein: CASSDSLAEAETQYF
CDR3 DNA: TGTGCCAGCAGCGATTCCCTAGCGGAGGCTGAGACCCAGTACTTC

CDR3 length: 16
J gene: TRBJ1-2
D gene: NA
V gene: TRBV7-2
clone size: NA
CDR3 protein: CASSPSSGEVGYGYTF
CDR3 DNA: TGTGCCAGCAGCCCTAGCTCTGGGGAAGTCGGCTATGGCTACACCTTC

CDR3 length: 15
J gene: TRBJ2-1
D gene: TRBD1
V gene: TRBV20-1
clone size: NA
CDR3 protein: CSARPERTGETEQFF
CDR3 DNA: TGCAGTGCTAGACCTGAGCGGACAGGGGAAACTGAGCAGTTCTTC

CDR3 length: 14
J gene: TRBJ1-1
D gene: TRBD1
V gene: TRBV7-2
clone size: NA
CDR3 protein: CAGSLADRADEAFF
CDR3 DNA: TGTGCCGGCAGCTTAGCGGACAGGGCGGATGAAGCTTTCTTT

CDR3 length: 11
J gene: TRBJ2-7
D gene: NA
V gene: TRBV12-3/TRBV12-4
clone size: NA
CDR3 protein: CASSLAAEQYF
CDR3 DNA: TGTGCCAGCAGTTTGGCCGCCGAGCAGTACTTC

CDR3 length: 16
J gene: TRBJ2-7
D gene: TRBD1
V gene: TRBV6-2/TRBV6-3
clone size: NA
CDR3 protein: CASSYFRDRGDYEQYF
CDR3 DNA: TGTGCCAGCAGTTACTTCCGGGACAGGGGAGACTACGAGCAGTACTTC

CDR3 length: 13
J gene: TRBJ1-1
D gene: TRBD1
V gene: TRBV6-6
clone size: NA
CDR3 protein: CASSGDRDTEAFF
CDR3 DNA: TGTGCCAGCAGTGGGGACAGGGACACTGAAGCTTTCTTT

CDR3 length: 12
J gene: TRBJ2-7
D gene: TRBD1
V gene: TRBV2
clone size: NA
CDR3 protein: CASRDRVYEQYF
CDR3 DNA: TGTGCCAGCAGGGACAGGGTCTACGAGCAGTACTTC

CDR3 length: 13
J gene: TRBJ2-7
D gene: NA
V gene: TRBV2
clone size: few
CDR3 protein: CASIVRGHYEQYF
CDR3 DNA: TGTGCCAGCATAGTAAGAGGCCATTACGAGCAGTACTTC

CDR3 length: 16
J gene: TRBJ1-1
D gene: TRBD1
V gene: TRBV6-2/TRBV6-3
clone size: NA
CDR3 protein: CASTLRQGTSNTEAFF
CDR3 DNA: TGTGCCAGCACCCTAAGACAGGGGACGTCGAACACTGAAGCTTTCTTT

CDR3 length: 16
J gene: TRBJ2-5
D gene: TRBD1
V gene: TRBV12-3/TRBV12-4
clone size: NA
CDR3 protein: CASSPGQGGRLETQYF
CDR3 DNA: TGTGCCAGCAGTCCCGGACAGGGAGGTCGGTTGGAGACCCAGTACTTC

CDR3 length: 14
J gene: TRBJ2-3
D gene: TRBD2
V gene: TRBV7-6
clone size: NA
CDR3 protein: CASSFAGGTDTQYF
CDR3 DNA: TGTGCCAGCAGCTTTGCGGGGGGCACAGATACGCAGTATTTT

CDR3 length: 18
J gene: TRBJ2-1
D gene: NA
V gene: TRBV4-3
clone size: NA
CDR3 protein: CASSQGSPSALTYNEQFF
CDR3 DNA: TGCGCCAGCAGCCAAGGATCCCCTTCAGCTCTTACCTACAATGAGCAGTTCTTC

CDR3 length: 15
J gene: TRBJ1-6
D gene: TRBD1
V gene: TRBV27
clone size: NA
CDR3 protein: CASSLGQGGNSPLHF
CDR3 DNA: TGTGCCAGCAGTTTAGGACAGGGTGGGAATTCACCCCTCCACTTT

CDR3 length: 15
J gene: TRBJ2-7
D gene: TRBD1
V gene: TRBV3-1
clone size: NA
CDR3 protein: CASSHWDRGRREQYF
CDR3 DNA: TGTGCCAGCAGCCACTGGGACAGGGGTCGTCGCGAGCAGTACTTC

CDR3 length: 14
J gene: TRBJ2-1
D gene: TRBD1
V gene: TRBV13
clone size: NA
CDR3 protein: CASSLFSGQGKQFF
CDR3 DNA: TGTGCCAGCAGCTTATTCTCGGGACAGGGTAAGCAGTTCTTC

CDR3 length: 13
J gene: TRBJ1-5
D gene: NA
V gene: TRBV27
clone size: NA
CDR3 protein: CASSPYLRQPQHF
CDR3 DNA: TGTGCCAGCAGCCCCTATTTGAGACAGCCCCAGCATTTT

CDR3 length: 14
J gene: TRBJ2-1
D gene: NA
V gene: TRBV7-8
clone size: NA
CDR3 protein: CASSPRDRYNEQFF
CDR3 DNA: TGTGCCAGCAGCCCTCGGGACCGTTACAATGAGCAGTTCTTC

CDR3 length: 15
J gene: TRBJ1-2
D gene: NA
V gene: TRBV5-1
clone size: NA
CDR3 protein: CASSLDRTRGYGYTF
CDR3 DNA: TGCGCCAGCAGCTTGGACAGGACCCGGGGCTATGGCTACACCTTC

CDR3 length: 14
J gene: TRBJ2-3
D gene: NA
V gene: TRBV10-3
clone size: once
CDR3 protein: CAISESASTDTQYF
CDR3 DNA: TGTGCCATCAGTGAATCGGCGAGCACAGATACGCAGTATTTT

CDR3 length: 11
J gene: TRBJ1-1
D gene: NA
V gene: TRBV7-9
clone size: NA
CDR3 protein: CASTIRTEAFF
CDR3 DNA: TGTGCCAGCACCATTAGGACTGAAGCTTTCTTT

CDR3 length: 17
J gene: TRBJ2-7
D gene: TRBD1
V gene: TRBV5-1
clone size: NA
CDR3 protein: CASSSPHRDRATYEQYF
CDR3 DNA: TGCGCCAGCAGCTCCCCACACCGGGACAGGGCAACCTACGAGCAGTACTTC

CDR3 length: 15
J gene: TRBJ2-1
D gene: TRBD2
V gene: TRBV19
clone size: NA
CDR3 protein: CASTKEGRANNEQFF
CDR3 DNA: TGTGCCAGTACCAAAGAGGGGAGGGCCAACAATGAGCAGTTCTTC

CDR3 length: 15
J gene: TRBJ2-2
D gene: NA
V gene: TRBV10-3
clone size: NA
CDR3 protein: CAISPRELGHGELFF
CDR3 DNA: TGTGCCATCAGTCCAAGGGAGCTCGGTCACGGGGAGCTGTTTTTT

CDR3 length: 15
J gene: TRBJ2-7
D gene: NA
V gene: TRBV5-1
clone size: NA
CDR3 protein: CASSLGQFLSYEQYF
CDR3 DNA: TGCGCCAGCAGCTTGGGACAGTTTCTCTCCTACGAGCAGTACTTC

CDR3 length: 11
J gene: TRBJ1-1
D gene: NA
V gene: TRBV12-3/TRBV12-4
clone size: NA
CDR3 protein: CASSLGREAFF
CDR3 DNA: TGTGCCAGCAGCCTGGGGAGAGAAGCTTTCTTT

CDR3 length: 15
J gene: TRBJ2-5
D gene: NA
V gene: TRBV7-9
clone size: NA
CDR3 protein: CASSLLSSGEETQYF
CDR3 DNA: TGTGCCAGCAGCTTATTGTCTTCGGGGGAAGAGACCCAGTACTTC

CDR3 length: 15
J gene: TRBJ2-1
D gene: NA
V gene: TRBV7-9
clone size: NA
CDR3 protein: CASSQQGASYNEQFF
CDR3 DNA: TGTGCCAGCAGCCAACAGGGTGCTTCCTACAATGAGCAGTTCTTC

CDR3 length: 14
J gene: TRBJ1-2
D gene: TRBD1
V gene: TRBV12-3/TRBV12-4
clone size: once
CDR3 protein: CASRPTGQGNGYTF
CDR3 DNA: TGTGCCAGCAGACCAACGGGACAGGGGAATGGCTACACCTTC

CDR3 length: 15
J gene: TRBJ1-5
D gene: NA
V gene: TRBV6-2/TRBV6-3
clone size: once
CDR3 protein: CASSGSRMGNQPQHF
CDR3 DNA: TGTGCCAGCAGTGGGTCCCGTATGGGCAATCAGCCCCAGCATTTT

CDR3 length: 15
J gene: TRBJ2-3
D gene: TRBD2
V gene: TRBV12-3/TRBV12-4
clone size: NA
CDR3 protein: CASSPSGGGADTQYF
CDR3 DNA: TGTGCCAGCAGTCCTAGCGGGGGCGGGGCAGATACGCAGTATTTT

CDR3 length: 16
J gene: TRBJ1-2
D gene: NA
V gene: TRBV10-3
clone size: NA
CDR3 protein: CAISDGREQPNYGYTF
CDR3 DNA: TGTGCCATCAGTGATGGCAGGGAACAACCTAACTATGGCTACACCTTC

CDR3 length: 14
J gene: TRBJ2-1
D gene: NA
V gene: TRBV5-1
clone size: NA
CDR3 protein: CASRRTLENNEQFF
CDR3 DNA: TGCGCCAGCAGGCGGACTTTAGAAAACAATGAGCAGTTCTTC

CDR3 length: 14
J gene: TRBJ2-7
D gene: NA
V gene: TRBV5-4
clone size: NA
CDR3 protein: CASSPVQGSYEQYF
CDR3 DNA: TGTGCCAGCAGCCCGGTACAGGGATCCTACGAGCAGTACTTC

CDR3 length: 12
J gene: TRBJ1-2
D gene: TRBD1
V gene: TRBV6-2/TRBV6-3
clone size: NA
CDR3 protein: CASRDRGYGYTF
CDR3 DNA: TGTGCCAGCAGGGACAGGGGATATGGCTACACCTTC

CDR3 length: 14
J gene: TRBJ1-4
D gene: TRBD1
V gene: TRBV7-9
clone size: NA
CDR3 protein: CASSSGTGSEKLFF
CDR3 DNA: TGTGCCAGCAGCTCTGGGACAGGCAGTGAAAAACTGTTTTTT

CDR3 length: 12
J gene: TRBJ2-7
D gene: NA
V gene: TRBV20-1
clone size: NA
CDR3 protein: CSARDKDYEQYF
CDR3 DNA: TGCAGTGCTAGAGATAAGGATTACGAGCAGTACTTC

CDR3 length: 13
J gene: TRBJ2-7
D gene: NA
V gene: TRBV29-1
clone size: NA
CDR3 protein: CSVEGTGWNEQYF
CDR3 DNA: TGCAGCGTTGAAGGAACCGGGTGGAACGAGCAGTACTTC

CDR3 length: 14
J gene: TRBJ1-1
D gene: TRBD1
V gene: TRBV6-2/TRBV6-3
clone size: NA
CDR3 protein: CASTSDREDFEAFF
CDR3 DNA: TGTGCCAGCACCTCGGACAGGGAAGATTTTGAAGCTTTCTTT

CDR3 length: 15
J gene: TRBJ2-1
D gene: TRBD2
V gene: TRBV27
clone size: NA
CDR3 protein: CASSSFLAGGLEQFF
CDR3 DNA: TGTGCCAGCAGTTCCTTTTTAGCGGGGGGGCTTGAGCAGTTCTTC

CDR3 length: 13
J gene: TRBJ1-5
D gene: NA
V gene: TRBV19
clone size: once
CDR3 protein: CASSIDRGQPQHF
CDR3 DNA: TGTGCCAGTAGTATAGATCGTGGGCAGCCCCAGCATTTT

CDR3 length: 15
J gene: TRBJ2-1
D gene: NA
V gene: TRBV5-4
clone size: NA
CDR3 protein: CASSSDSKPYNEQFF
CDR3 DNA: TGTGCCAGCAGCTCGGACAGCAAACCCTACAATGAGCAGTTCTTC

CDR3 length: 14
J gene: TRBJ1-1
D gene: NA
V gene: TRBV5-1
clone size: NA
CDR3 protein: CASSLDGGNTEAFF
CDR3 DNA: TGCGCCAGCAGCTTGGACGGAGGGAACACTGAAGCTTTCTTT

CDR3 length: 15
J gene: TRBJ1-5
D gene: NA
V gene: TRBV19
clone size: NA
CDR3 protein: CASRWGGADGQPQHF
CDR3 DNA: TGTGCCAGTAGATGGGGCGGGGCGGACGGGCAGCCCCAGCATTTT

CDR3 length: 20
J gene: TRBJ2-2
D gene: TRBD2
V gene: TRBV4-1
clone size: NA
CDR3 protein: CASSPGGMVAGGTYTGELFF
CDR3 DNA: TGCGCCAGCAGCCCTGGGGGTATGGTAGCGGGGGGTACTTACACCGGGGAGCTGTTTTTT

CDR3 length: 11
J gene: TRBJ2-7
D gene: NA
V gene: TRBV7-9
clone size: once
CDR3 protein: CASSTDREQYF
CDR3 DNA: TGTGCCAGCAGCACAGATCGCGAGCAGTACTTC